The 5 T cell receptor beta chains reported below all come from one sample, sequenced in a study of post-analysis software for immune sequencing data. Built from TCR beta cDNA, the libraries had unique molecular identifiers in them. Each CDR3 protein is one row after TCRdb ran MiXCR on the PCR reads. The table records 700,000 to 800,000 distinct CDR3 sequences, around 27% of them present only once. Which antigens these TCRs recognize remains unknown. General study points: Patients showed TRBV5-6, TRBV5-1 and TRBV20-1 among four to six TRBV segments more frequent than in controls.

The sample comprised blood. The receptors stem from a girl under 18 with multiple sclerosis.

The J gene is TRBJ2-3, the V gene TRBV27; 10 nucleotides line up with TRBD2. The CDR3 contains 19 residues. Germline CDR1 is MNHEY and CDR2 is SMNVEV (reference sequence). J gave up 4 bases and V 5 bases, and 18 bases lay outside the gene matches. The CDR3 sequence is CASSPLGWSLAGGADTQYF. CDR3 DNA sequence: TGTGCCAGCAGTCCCCTTGGTTGGAGTTTAGCGGGAGGCGCAGATACGCAGTATTTT.

CDR3 in DNA: TGTGCCAGCAGTTATGGACATCGGGAAAAACTGTTTTTT. It specifies CASSYGHREKLFF. The V and J genes are TRBV27 and TRBJ1-4; perhaps TRBD1 as D (5 bases). The CDR3 has 13 residues. V was clipped by 4 bases and J by 8 bases, with 11 bases between them. CDR1 is MNHEY, CDR2 SMNVEV, per germline (reference sequence).

The chain combines TRBV15 with TRBJ2-3; possibly TRBD1 or TRBD2 for D (5 bases each). V dropped 3 bases and J dropped 5 bases, with 12 bases sitting between them. The CDR3 sequence is 14 residues long. Germline V gene lookup returns CDR1 LNHNV and CDR2 YYDKDF (reference sequence). The CDR3 DNA sequence: TGTGCCACCAGCAGCGGGACCGCGGTAGATACGCAGTATTTT. Encoded protein: CATSSGTAVDTQYF.

Ten or more counts support this clonotype. The CDR3 protein is CASSYEETQYF. The CDR3 region has the DNA TGTGCCAGCAGTTACGAAGAGACCCAGTACTTC. The V gene is TRBV6-2 or TRBV6-3, the J gene TRBJ2-5; D not resolved. With 2 bases removed from V and 3 bases from J, the gap between germline ends came to 1 base. Germline V gives CDR1 MNHEY, CDR2 SVGEGT. The CDR3 has 11 residues.

This clonotype was seen ten or more times. This chain joins TRBV6-5 and TRBJ2-3, with D uncertain. V was shortened by 5 bases and J by 0 bases, with 9 bases between the two germline ends. Germline-derived CDR1 and CDR2 are MNHEY and SVGAGI. The CDR3 has 14 residues. The CDR3 DNA sequence: TGTGCCAGCAGTCCCCGGTTTAGCACAGATACGCAGTATTTT. Translated, it gives CASSPRFSTDTQYF.